The source of this TCR beta chain is a study of T cell responses to AZD1222 COVID-19 vaccine. Across the whole study: Recipients boosted at about 4 weeks or about 12 weeks are pooled.

Trimming cost V 0 bases and J 4 bases, with 9 bases left between them. Germline V gives CDR1 ENHRY, CDR2 SYGVKD. The CDR3 spans 14 residues. Clones were read by immunoSEQ multiplex PCR, and TCRdb kept only the in-frame ones, dropping some. The table lists approximately 74,000 clones, about nine tenths of them singletons. Study-wide findings and caveats: Spike-specific TCR depth and breadth grew after two AZD1222 doses. The study found vaccine-associated CD4 TCRs spanning spike, dominant at 160-218 and 743-854. Clonal diversity may have been underestimated in mostly white British donors.

A word on this clone: Antigen specificity is unknown.

The starting material was peripheral blood, obtained on day 0 of AZD1222 vaccination. The chain links TRBV10-3 to TRBJ1-1, with D perhaps matching TRBD1 (5 bases). This clonotype was obtained from an adult in good health. The CDR3 sequence: CAISESGGFTEAFF. As DNA, the CDR3 is TGTGCCATCAGTGAGTCCGGGGGTTTCACTGAAGCTTTCTTT.